The clone carrying this T cell receptor beta chain was observed at least ten times. Its target is not known. The sample is drawn from a study of CD8 T cells in ankylosing spondylitis. Findings and limits, study-wide: Past research had described some motif variants in reactive arthritis synovial fluid and blood. Disease-linked clones were found to be CD8+ and relatively rare in peripheral blood. Characteristic of ankylosing spondylitis blood, it appeared, was a TCR beta motif comprising several highly homologous variants.

This CDR3 has 14 amino acids. V gave up 4 bases and J gave up 0 bases, with 9 bases separating them. Germline V gene lookup returns CDR1 SQVTM and CDR2 ANQGSEA. In TCRdb, the 5' RACE reads were re-called with MiXCR into one record per CDR3 protein. Of approximately 180,000 distinct CDR3 sequences in the sample, 15% to 20% were seen once. This chain links TRBV29-1 with TRBJ2-2; D is undetermined. The TCR originated in a male donor aged 10 to 30 with ankylosing spondylitis or in good health (not recorded which). Sequenced input: blood, either unsorted or a sorted T cell fraction (not recorded which). CDR3 loop: CSVALAANTGELFF. Written as DNA, the CDR3 is TGCAGCGTTGCTTTGGCGGCGAACACCGGGGAGCTGTTTTTT.